This T cell receptor (beta chain) was found in a study of shared clonotypes between healthy human individuals. Study as a whole: The study enrolled a couple of women and three men aged 18 to 49.

Into CD45RA+ naive and CD45RA-negative memory subsets, the CD4+ cells were split. Method: immunoSEQ multiplex PCR; TCRdb's copy keeps in-frame clones and lacks some. The data hold around 990,000 clones, with approximately 75% observed a single time. The clonotype was recovered from a man between 18 and 29 years old in good health. Some clones in this sample may be carry-over from other donors' samples. The sequencing sample was made of memory CD4+ T cells from PBMCs. The subset denotes: CD45RA-negative fraction.

In nucleotides, the CDR3 is TGTGCCATCAGTGAGTCGGGGACTAACGAGCAGTACTTC. It yields the protein CAISESGTNEQYF. The chain links TRBV10-3 to TRBJ2-7; 7 nucleotides match TRBD2. The CDR3 covers 13 residues. The germline gives CDR1 ENHRY, CDR2 SYGVKD. Trimming cost V 0 bases and J 5 bases; bases outside gene matches: 1.